The 22 T cell receptor beta chains reported below all come from one sample, sequenced in a study of shared clonotypes between healthy human individuals. The table came from immunoSEQ multiplex PCR; TCRdb's copy has only in-frame clones and leaves some out. The repertoire holds hundreds of thousands of clones, with about 70% as singletons. The sequenced material came from memory CD4+ T cells sorted from blood. The subset: CD45RA-negative fraction. These receptors came from a young man in good health.

The DNA of the CDR3 is TGTGCCAGCAGTGAAGCGCGGACAGGGATTAATTCACCCCTCCACTTT. Translation: CASSEARTGINSPLHF. This rearrangement joins TRBV2 to TRBJ1-6, with 8 bases lining up with TRBD1. Germline-derived CDR1 and CDR2 are SNHLY and FYNNEI. The CDR3 spans 16 residues. V lost 0 bases, J lost 6 bases, and 4 bases stayed unmatched.

This chain uses TRBV6-5 with TRBJ2-1; 11 nucleotides align to TRBD2. After removal of 6 bases from V and 8 bases from J, the junction contained 6 bases not matched to a gene. CDR1 and CDR2 (germline): MNHEY, SVGAGI. CDR3 size: 14 residues. The CDR3: CASSVAGGTYEQFF. CDR3 coding DNA: TGTGCCAGCAGCGTAGCGGGAGGGACTTATGAGCAGTTCTTC.

This rearrangement joins TRBV15 to TRBJ2-1, with D hard to call. V was pared by 3 bases and J by 7 bases, with 4 bases between. The CDR3 loop spans 11 amino acids. Germline V CDR1 and CDR2: LNHNV, YYDKDF (reference sequence). The CDR3 DNA is TGTGCCACCAGCAGGGCAAATGAGCAGTTCTTC. Its translation is CATSRANEQFF.

Only one count was recorded for this clone. At one end the junction does not follow the germline gene, possibly because of a read error. The chain couples TRBV14 to TRBJ2-5; D is uncertain. This CDR3 is built from 12 residues. Germline lookup yields CDR1 SGHDN and CDR2 FVKESK. As DNA, the CDR3 is TGTGCCAGCAGCCAACTTCGGGCTACCATAAACTTC. This translates into CASSQLRATINF.

This clone came up a few times. Germline is not matched at one junction end, which may reflect a read error. J is TRBJ2-7 and V is TRBV7-7; 8 nucleotides align to TRBD1. This CDR3 is built from 14 residues. In germline, CDR1 is SSHAT, CDR2 FNYEAQ (reference sequence). Here the CDR3 DNA reads TGTGCTAGCAGCCCGGACAGGGTATCGGTCGAGCAGTACTTC. It is translated as CASSPDRVSVEQYF.

This chain links TRBV2 with TRBJ1-2; TRBD1 is a possible D gene (6 bases). The CDR3 sequence is 12 residues long. CDR1 is SNHLY, CDR2 FYNNEI, per germline. CDR3 loop: CVQGTSNYGYTF. As DNA, the CDR3 is TGTGTACAGGGAACCTCTAACTATGGCTACACCTTC.

J is TRBJ1-1 and V is TRBV18; D call uncertain. Per germline, CDR1 KGHSH and CDR2 LQKENI. This CDR3 is built from 13 residues. Between the trimmed V and J ends, which lost 5 bases and 4 bases, there was a span of 11 bases. The CDR3 loop is CASSTNAGTEAFF. The CDR3 DNA sequence: TGTGCCAGCTCAACAAACGCCGGCACTGAAGCTTTCTTT.

CDR3 loop: CASSFIGQGNTIYF. The CDR3 DNA sequence: TGTGCCAGCAGCTTCATCGGACAGGGAAACACCATATATTTT. The rearrangement uses TRBV11-2 and TRBJ1-3; a weak D match, TRBD1 (6 bases). Germline CDR1 SGHAT, CDR2 FQNNGV. The ends were cut back, 3 bases at V and 4 bases at J, with 10 bases in the middle. The CDR3 sequence is 14 residues long. The full variable domain, its missing parts supplied by reference TRBV11-2 and TRBJ1-3, is EAGVAQSPRYKIIEKRQSVAFWCNPISGHATLYWYQQILGQGPKLLIQFQNNGVVDDSQLPKDRFSAERLKGVDSTLKIQPAKLEDSAVYLCASSFIGQGNTIYFGEGSWLTVV.

This clone was detected only once. This sequence joins TRBV9 and TRBJ1-3, with D perhaps TRBD1 (6 bases). Trimming removed 0 bases at V and 4 bases at J, with 17 bases between. The length of the CDR3 is 17 residues. Germline assignment: CDR1 SGDLS and CDR2 YYNGEE. CDR3 region: CASSVVGGSLSGNTIYF. In nucleotides, the CDR3 is TGTGCCAGCAGCGTAGTCGGGGGCTCTCTTTCCGGAAACACCATATATTTT. Based on the CDR3 plus reference TRBV9 and TRBJ1-3, the full variable domain is DSGVTQTPKHLITATGQRVTLRCSPRSGDLSVYWYQQSLDQGLQFLIQYYNGEERAKGNILERFSAQQFPDLHSELNLSSLELGDSALYFCASSVVGGSLSGNTIYFGEGSWLTVV.

This clone was detected only a few times. The chain couples TRBV18 to TRBJ2-1; possible D gene TRBD1, 6 bases. V shed 4 bases and J shed 0 bases, with 13 bases lying between them. Germline V gene lookup returns CDR1 KGHSH and CDR2 LQKENI. There are 16 residues in the CDR3. CDR3 protein: CASSLSWGHSYNEQFF. The CDR3 DNA sequence: TGTGCCAGCTCACTATCTTGGGGGCACTCCTACAATGAGCAGTTCTTC.

The gene calls are TRBV28 and TRBJ1-4; D is undetermined. The CDR3 runs 17 residues. The V end was cut by 1 base, the J end by 1 base, with 13 bases between. Per germline, CDR1 MDHEN and CDR2 SYDVKM. The chain's CDR3 is CASSLSGRSETNEKLFF. The DNA for the CDR3 is TGTGCCAGCAGTTTATCGGGTAGATCAGAAACTAATGAAAAACTGTTTTTT.

The chain uses TRBV28 and TRBJ1-2; 7 nucleotides agree with TRBD1. V was pared by 6 bases and J by 4 bases, with 17 bases of the junction left unmatched. This CDR3 has 17 residues. Germline V gene data show CDR1 as MDHEN and CDR2 as SYDVKM. For the CDR3, the DNA is TGTGCCAGCAGGATCCCTTACCGGGACAGCCAACGCTATGGCTACACCTTC. Translated: CASRIPYRDSQRYGYTF.

This rearrangement joins TRBV19 to TRBJ2-5; weak D call: TRBD2 (6 bases). From germline, CDR1 is LNHDA and CDR2 SQIVND (reference sequence). The CDR3 has 14 amino acids. Trimming took off 4 bases at V and 4 bases at J, with 13 bases between the two ends. The CDR3 DNA follows: TGTGCCAGTAGTAGCGGGACGGTAAGAGAGACCCAGTACTTC. Its protein product is CASSSGTVRETQYF.

The rearrangement joins TRBV7-3 to TRBJ1-1, with TRBD1 as a possible D gene (5 bases). The ends were cut back, 5 bases at V and 0 bases at J, with 13 bases in the middle. CDR1 and CDR2 (germline): SGHTA, FQGTGA. The CDR3 covers 15 residues. The CDR3 DNA reads as TGTGCCAGCAGCCAGGGACTGAACATGAACACTGAAGCTTTCTTT. It is translated as CASSQGLNMNTEAFF.

There are many counts of this clone. The rearrangement links TRBV11-2 to TRBJ2-5; TRBD1 matches 10 bases. The CDR3 spans 15 residues. Germline assignment: CDR1 SGHAT and CDR2 FQNNGV. V was clipped by 5 bases and J by 5 bases; unmatched bases: 8. The CDR3 bases are TGTGCCAGCAGCCAAGGGACAGGGGTTGTGGAGACCCAGTACTTC. Amino acid sequence: CASSQGTGVVETQYF.

The chain joins TRBV28 to TRBJ2-7; 12 bases agree with TRBD2. After removal of 6 bases from V and 5 bases from J, the junction contained 5 bases not matched to a gene. This CDR3 comprises 14 residues. CDR1 MDHEN and CDR2 SYDVKM come from the germline V gene. The CDR3 here is CASRTSGRSHEQYF. CDR3 in DNA: TGTGCCAGCAGAACTAGCGGGAGGTCCCACGAGCAGTACTTC.

The chain carries TRBV10-3 and TRBJ1-3; D uncertain. The V end was cut by 0 bases, the J end by 0 bases, with 6 bases between. The CDR3 is 15 amino acids. Germline V gene lookup returns CDR1 ENHRY and CDR2 SYGVKD. The CDR3, as DNA: TGTGCCATCAGTGAGTCGGATTTCTCTGGAAACACCATATATTTT. It encodes CAISESDFSGNTIYF.

The gene calls are TRBV2 and TRBJ1-2; tentatively, D is TRBD1 (5 bases). The CDR3 length is 14 residues. V lost 5 bases to trimming and J lost 8 bases, with 18 bases between them. In germline, CDR1 is SNHLY, CDR2 FYNNEI. CDR3 nucleotides: TGTGCCAGCAGTCCCGAGGTGGGGACGGGGGGCTACACCTTC. Translation gives CASSPEVGTGGYTF.

This sequence joins TRBV7-2 and TRBJ2-1; 7 bases are shared with TRBD2. Germline V gene data show CDR1 as SGHTA and CDR2 as FQGNSA. V shed 2 bases and J 2 bases; nucleotides not matched to a gene: 3. This CDR3 contains 15 residues. The CDR3: CASSLQREAYNEQFF. Written as DNA, the CDR3 is TGTGCCAGCAGCTTACAGCGGGAAGCCTACAATGAGCAGTTCTTC.

The gene calls are TRBV7-9 and TRBJ1-2; 7 nucleotides align to TRBD1. Per germline, CDR1 SEHNR and CDR2 FQNEAQ (reference sequence). The length of the CDR3 is 15 residues. The V and J ends lost 0 bases and 7 bases, in that order; junction bases with no gene match: 8. The CDR3 loop is CASSLAEAGGSGYTF. The CDR3, as DNA: TGTGCCAGCAGCTTAGCTGAGGCAGGGGGGTCTGGCTACACCTTC.

J is TRBJ1-1 and V is TRBV7-3; tentatively, D is TRBD1 (6 bases). Trimming shortened V by 5 bases and J by 1 base, and 8 bases separated the two germline ends. CDR1 is SGHTA and CDR2 is FQGTGA in the germline V gene. The CDR3 is made up of 13 amino acids. The DNA for the CDR3 is TGTGCCAGCAGCAAACAGGGGAACACTGAAGCTTTCTTT. Protein: CASSKQGNTEAFF.

Only one count was recorded for this clone. This chain joins TRBV5-1 and TRBJ2-3; D unclear. The CDR3 extends over 14 amino acids. Trimming took off 5 bases at V and 2 bases at J, with 12 bases between the two ends. Germline-derived CDR1 and CDR2 are SGHRS and YFSETQ. This chain's CDR3 is CASRVGQDTDTQYF. CDR3 bases: TGCGCCAGCAGAGTGGGTCAGGACACAGATACGCAGTATTTT.